Below are 19 T cell receptor beta chains sequenced from a single sample in a study of OX40 agonist ivuxolimab in advanced cancers. TCRdb keeps only in-frame clones here, not all; method: immunoSEQ multiplex PCR. The sample consists of around 65,000 clones, roughly 90% of them appearing once. Source: CD4+ or CD8+ T cells sorted from blood, taken in a trial of the OX40 agonist ivuxolimab. The source of these receptors is an adult with an advanced solid tumor such as melanoma, head and neck, liver or kidney cancer.

The chain couples TRBV7-9 to TRBJ2-7; no clear D gene. V was clipped by 6 bases and J by 1 base, with 13 bases between them. The CDR3 consists of 14 residues. CDR1 and CDR2 (germline): SEHNR, FQNEAQ (reference sequence). The CDR3 nucleotides are TGTGCCAGCAGTCCCTTGGCGTCGTCCTACGAGCAGTACTTC. Protein: CASSPLASSYEQYF.

The rearrangement links TRBV11-2 to TRBJ1-2, with no clear D. This CDR3 spans 13 amino acids. Trimming stripped 0 bases from V and 8 bases from J, with 10 bases between. CDR1 SGHAT and CDR2 FQNNGV come from the germline V gene. CDR3 bases: TGTGCCAGCAGCTTAGATCAGGTGGGAGGCTACACCTTC. It translates to CASSLDQVGGYTF. The full variable domain, completed using reference TRBV11-2 and TRBJ1-2, is EAGVAQSPRYKIIEKRQSVAFWCNPISGHATLYWYQQILGQGPKLLIQFQNNGVVDDSQLPKDRFSAERLKGVDSTLKIQPAKLEDSAVYLCASSLDQVGGYTFGSGTRLTVV.

The chain joins TRBV10-3 to TRBJ2-5, with D perhaps TRBD2 (6 bases). This CDR3 has 16 residues. Between the trimmed V and J ends, which lost 3 bases and 1 base, there was a span of 15 bases. CDR1 ENHRY and CDR2 SYGVKD come from the germline V gene. This chain's CDR3 is CAISEGPGLTQETQYF. The CDR3 DNA follows: TGTGCCATCAGTGAAGGCCCCGGACTAACCCAAGAGACCCAGTACTTC.

The chain couples TRBV6-6 to TRBJ2-5; D might be TRBD2 (6 bases). The V end lost 5 bases, the J end lost 2 bases, and 9 bases lay between the germline ends. The CDR3 is 13 residues long. Looked up from germline, CDR1 is MNHNY and CDR2 is SVGAGI (reference sequence). The CDR3 nucleotides read TGTGCCAGCAGTCGAGGAGGGCAAGAGACCCAGTACTTC. This sequence encodes CASSRGGQETQYF.

The chain uses TRBV6-6 and TRBJ1-2, with unresolved D. Trimming cost V 5 bases and J 5 bases, with 12 bases left between them. Per germline, CDR1 MNHNY and CDR2 SVGAGI (reference sequence). The CDR3 consists of 13 residues. Here the CDR3 DNA reads TGTGCCAGCAGTCAAACGGGATTGTATGGCTACACCTTC. It codes for CASSQTGLYGYTF.

This clone came up once. This chain uses TRBV11-3 with TRBJ2-1; D is undetermined. This CDR3 has 12 residues. Germline CDR1 reads SGHNT; CDR2 reads YENEEA. V was shortened by 1 base and J by 5 bases, with 3 bases between the two germline ends. DNA for the CDR3: TGTGCCAGCAGCTTAGTAAACAATGAGCAGTTCTTC. It yields the protein CASSLVNNEQFF.

The rearrangement joins TRBV1 to TRBJ2-2; TRBD2, the table's D call, was not compared with the DNA. TRBV1 is an annotated pseudogene. The CDR3 consists of 16 residues. CDR3 residues: CTSSHRGSKNTGELFF. The CDR3 coding sequence is TGCACCAGCAGCCATCGAGGCAGCAAAAACACCGGGGAGCTGTTTTTT.

The table lists this clone with a count of one. The chain recombines TRBV30 with TRBJ2-5; D may be TRBD1 (5 bases). Looked up from germline, CDR1 is GTSNPN and CDR2 is SVGIG (reference sequence). The CDR3 extends over 12 amino acids. V shed 4 bases and J shed 2 bases, with 8 bases lying between them. The CDR3 sequence: CAWNQGQETQYF. In nucleotides, the CDR3 is TGTGCCTGGAACCAGGGACAAGAGACCCAGTACTTC.

The chain links TRBV7-9 to TRBJ2-7, with 10 bases aligning to TRBD1. This CDR3 is built from 14 residues. Germline V gene lookup returns CDR1 SEHNR and CDR2 FQNEAQ (reference sequence). Trimming took 4 bases from V and 6 from J; bases not matched to a gene: 6. DNA of the CDR3: TGTGCCAGCAGCTCACCGGGACAGGGGTTCGAGCAGTACTTC. It encodes CASSSPGQGFEQYF.

The V call is TRBV6-1, the J call TRBJ1-5, with D hard to call. The CDR3 has 18 amino acids. With 2 bases removed from V and 2 bases from J, the gap between germline ends came to 19 bases. Germline-derived CDR1 and CDR2 are MNHNS and SASEGT. CDR3 in DNA: TGTGCCAGCAGTGAACCTCGGCAGATAGTACCAGGCAATCAGCCCCAGCATTTT. As protein: CASSEPRQIVPGNQPQHF.

CDR3 sequence: CASSLGGGTEAFF. The CDR3 DNA reads as TGTGCCAGCAGTTTAGGGGGGGGGACTGAAGCTTTCTTT. J is TRBJ1-1 and V is TRBV27; possible D gene TRBD1, 5 bases. This CDR3 spans 13 amino acids. Germline values: CDR1 MNHEY, CDR2 SMNVEV (reference sequence). Trimming cost V 2 bases and J 5 bases, with 9 bases left between them.

This chain links TRBV6-5 with TRBJ1-5; D is undetermined. Germline V gene lookup returns CDR1 MNHEY and CDR2 SVGAGI. CDR3 length equals 14 residues. With 2 bases removed from V and 0 bases from J, the gap between germline ends came to 5 bases. The CDR3 here is CASSYEASNQPQHF. CDR3 nucleotide sequence: TGTGCCAGCAGTTACGAGGCTAGCAATCAGCCCCAGCATTTT.

The CDR3 is CASSETGSSGNTIYF. The CDR3 DNA sequence: TGTGCCAGCAGCGAGACAGGTTCTTCTGGAAACACCATATATTTT. The J gene is TRBJ1-3, the V gene TRBV9, with a tentative D call TRBD1 (6 bases). V gave up 3 bases and J gave up 1 base, with 11 bases separating them. The CDR3 runs 15 residues. Germline V CDR1 and CDR2: SGDLS, YYNGEE.

The sample holds a few counts of this clone. The chain employs TRBV6-5 and TRBJ2-3, with D possibly being TRBD2 (6 bases). The germline V and J ends were trimmed by 2 bases and 6 bases, with 15 bases remaining between them. The CDR3 sequence is 15 residues long. Germline CDR1 is MNHEY and CDR2 is SVGAGI. CDR3 protein: CASSYGTSQRDTQYF. As DNA, the CDR3 is TGTGCCAGCAGTTACGGGACTTCTCAGAGGGATACGCAGTATTTT.

This sequence joins TRBV30 and TRBJ2-1; 10 nucleotides agree with TRBD2. The CDR3 loop spans 15 amino acids. Germline V CDR1 and CDR2: GTSNPN, SVGIG (reference sequence). With 2 bases clipped from V and 6 bases from J, the junction kept 7 bases outside the gene matches. For the CDR3, the DNA is TGTGCCTGGAGTACCCCTAGCGGGAGTCTCAATGAGCAGTTCTTC. The encoded protein is CAWSTPSGSLNEQFF.

The genes are TRBV19 and TRBJ2-7; D may be TRBD1 or TRBD2 (5 bases each). Looked up from germline, CDR1 is LNHDA and CDR2 is SQIVND (reference sequence). V was cut by 5 bases and J by 0 bases, with 11 bases left in between. This CDR3 region has 14 residues. The CDR3 coding sequence is TGTGCCAGTAGTCCTGGGACGGTCTCCTACGAGCAGTACTTC. This gives the protein CASSPGTVSYEQYF.

Only one count was recorded for this clone. The chain links TRBV9 to TRBJ2-3, with 10 bases matching TRBD2. Trimming took 0 bases from V and 3 from J; bases not matched to a gene: 1. This CDR3 spans 15 amino acids. Per germline, CDR1 SGDLS and CDR2 YYNGEE. DNA for the CDR3: TGTGCCAGCAGCGTAGTGACTAGCGGGACAGATACGCAGTATTTT. This codes for CASSVVTSGTDTQYF.

This chain uses TRBV6-1 with TRBJ1-5, with a possible D match to TRBD1 (6 bases). In germline, CDR1 is MNHNS, CDR2 SASEGT. The length of the CDR3 is 15 residues. Trimming took off 2 bases at V and 2 bases at J, with 10 bases between the two ends. CDR3 loop: CASSESGAGNQPQHF. For the CDR3, the DNA is TGTGCCAGCAGTGAATCGGGGGCCGGCAATCAGCCCCAGCATTTT.

V is TRBV9 and J is TRBJ2-3, with 9 bases fitting TRBD1. The CDR3 is made up of 15 amino acids. Trimming cost V 4 bases and J 1 base; bases outside gene matches: 4. Per the germline V gene, CDR1 is SGDLS and CDR2 is YYNGEE. This CDR3 is CASSPWDRGTDTQYF. The CDR3 DNA is TGTGCCAGCAGCCCCTGGGACAGGGGCACAGATACGCAGTATTTT.